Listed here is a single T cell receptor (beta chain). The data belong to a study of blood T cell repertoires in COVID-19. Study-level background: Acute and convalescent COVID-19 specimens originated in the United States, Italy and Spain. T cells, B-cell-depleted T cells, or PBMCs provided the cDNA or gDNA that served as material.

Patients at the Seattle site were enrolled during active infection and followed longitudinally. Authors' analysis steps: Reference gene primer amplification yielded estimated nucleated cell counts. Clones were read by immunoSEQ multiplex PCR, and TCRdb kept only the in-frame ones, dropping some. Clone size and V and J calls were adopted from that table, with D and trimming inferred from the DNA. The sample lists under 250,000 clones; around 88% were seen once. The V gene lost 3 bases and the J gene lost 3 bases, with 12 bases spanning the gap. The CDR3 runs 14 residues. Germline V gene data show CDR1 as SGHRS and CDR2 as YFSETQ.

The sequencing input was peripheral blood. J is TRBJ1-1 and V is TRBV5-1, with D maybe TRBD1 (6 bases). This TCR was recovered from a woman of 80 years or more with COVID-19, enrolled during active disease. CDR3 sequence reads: CASSSDRGDTEAFF. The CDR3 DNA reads TGCGCCAGCAGCTCGGACAGAGGGGACACTGAAGCTTTCTTT.